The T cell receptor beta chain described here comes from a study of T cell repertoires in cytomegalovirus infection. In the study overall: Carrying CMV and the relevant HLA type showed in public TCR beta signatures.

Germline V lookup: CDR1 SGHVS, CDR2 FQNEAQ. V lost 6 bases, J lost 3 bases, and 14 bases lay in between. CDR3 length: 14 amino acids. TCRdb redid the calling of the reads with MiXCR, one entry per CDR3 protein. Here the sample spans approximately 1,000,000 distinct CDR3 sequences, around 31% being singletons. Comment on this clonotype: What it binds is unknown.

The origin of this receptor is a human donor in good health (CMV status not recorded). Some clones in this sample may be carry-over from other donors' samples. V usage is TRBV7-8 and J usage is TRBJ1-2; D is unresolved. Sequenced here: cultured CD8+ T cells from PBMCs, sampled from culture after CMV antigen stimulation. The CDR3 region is CASRPALYHYGYTF. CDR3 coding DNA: TGTGCCAGCAGACCAGCCTTATACCACTATGGCTACACCTTC.